This T cell receptor (beta chain) was profiled in a study of metastatic and nonmetastatic thyroid tumors. The wider study: A comparison of repertoires was made across blood and tumor or nodule tissue from malignant and benign thyroid patients.

Patients underwent thyroid surgery, and none had received any treatment before it. Turning to this clone: No conserved phenylalanine or tryptophan is present at the end of the CDR3, so a read error is the likely explanation.

The V gene's germline CDR1 is MNHEY and CDR2 SVGAGI. The CDR3 has 16 residues. MiXCR re-clonotyped the PCR reads for TCRdb. The table has 35,000 to 50,000 clones, around a fifth seen once. Sample: blood. The sequence was obtained from a female donor with papillary thyroid cancer or a benign thyroid nodule (not recorded which). Some clones in this sample may be carry-over from other donors' samples. V and J are TRBV6-5 and TRBJ2-5, with D unclear. The CDR3 DNA reads TGTGCCAGCAGTTATCCCGGCGTCCAGAGCCAAGAGACACAGTACTCC. Protein product: CASSYPGVQSQETQYS.